This T cell receptor beta chain appears in the sequencing data of a study of T cells in Graves' hyperthyroidism and ophthalmopathy. Study-wide results and limits: From stable hyperthyroidism, ophthalmopathy was separated by a 13 V-J model. Ophthalmopathy was predicted by the model a median of approximately 6 months ahead of onset. Expanded thyroid clonotypes (above 0.001) were mostly also found in blood.

Per the germline V gene, CDR1 is KGHDR and CDR2 is SFDVKD. The CDR3 is 13 residues long. What was amplified from RNA transcripts were TCR beta CDR3 regions. First-round RT-PCR with HTBI primers amplified the TCR CDR3 region. TCRdb re-derived calls from the multiplex PCR reads in MiXCR, one entry per CDR3 protein. The sample records about 570,000 distinct CDR3 sequences, approximately 44% being singletons. Remarks on this clonotype: The antigen is not known. Its ends do not fully match the called genes, so a read error is possible.

The chain carries TRBV24-1 and TRBJ1-1, with D maybe TRBD1 (6 bases). The sample consisted of peripheral blood or thyroid tissue (not recorded which). The receptor's source is an adult woman with Graves' disease, either hyperthyroidism or ophthalmopathy (not recorded which). CDR3 protein: CATSDLEGEKAFF. CDR3 in DNA: TGCGCCACCAGTGATTTGGAGGGGGAGAAGGCTTTCTTT.